These T cell receptor beta chains were read from a single sample in a study of blood T cell repertoires in COVID-19. Using immunoSEQ multiplex PCR, the repertoire was profiled, and TCRdb retains in-frame clones only, with some absent. The sample holds approximately 160,000 clones; around four fifths are singletons and the top ten take roughly 8%. Source material: PBMCs or T cells enriched from blood (not recorded which). These receptors were collected from a woman in her fifties or sixties who had recovered from COVID-19. Each CDR3 is given with its conserved first and last residue. Each record gives: V gene, CDR3 length, D gene, J gene, clone size, CDR3 DNA, CDR3 protein. A D gene is named only where the DNA matches it firmly. The size of a clone is reported for some rows only, either as once, few or many, or as a class for expanded clones.

TRBV3-1/TRBV3-2	15	TRBD2	TRBJ2-2	.	TGTGCCAGCAGCCGGACTAGCGGGAAAACCGGGGAGCTGTTTTTT	CASSRTSGKTGELFF
TRBV10-2	14	TRBD1	TRBJ1-6	.	TGCGCCAGCAGTGAGTACAGGGGAGATTCACCCCTCCACTTT	CASSEYRGDSPLHF
TRBV7-2	18	.	TRBJ2-3	.	TGTGCCAGCAGCTTAGAACCGGGCGGGGTGAGGGGCACAGATACGCAGTATTTT	CASSLEPGGVRGTDTQYF
TRBV5-1	15	TRBD1	TRBJ1-1	.	TGCGCCAGCAGTCGGCAGGGGACAGAGAACACTGAAGCTTTCTTT	CASSRQGTENTEAFF
TRBV7-9	13	.	TRBJ1-2	.	TGTGCCAGCAGCCCCAACTCCGGCGGAGGCTACACCTTC	CASSPNSGGGYTF
TRBV19	17	.	TRBJ1-5	.	TGTGCCAGTAGTATGATGAGAGGGTTCAATAGCAATCAGCCCCAGCATTTT	CASSMMRGFNSNQPQHF
TRBV5-4	15	.	TRBJ1-6	few	TGTGCCAGCAGCTTGGATGATCTCACTAGTTCACCCCTCCACTTT	CASSLDDLTSSPLHF
TRBV19	14	TRBD1	TRBJ2-2	.	TGTGCCAGTAGTACGACAGGGGGAGTCGGGGAGCTGTTTTTT	CASSTTGGVGELFF
TRBV9	12	.	TRBJ1-1	once	TGTGCCAGCAGCGCCCGGGACATGATAACTTTCTTT	CASSARDMITFF
TRBV6-6	14	.	TRBJ1-1	.	TGTGCCAGCAGTTACGAGGGAGGGAACACTGAAGCTTTCTTT	CASSYEGGNTEAFF
TRBV28	13	.	TRBJ1-2	.	TGTGCCAGCAAAGGCGTTGTAGCCTATGGCTACACCTTC	CASKGVVAYGYTF
TRBV19	16	TRBD1	TRBJ2-3	.	TGTGCCAGTAGTATAGATCACGGGACAGGGGTGGATACGCAGTATTTT	CASSIDHGTGVDTQYF
TRBV3-1/TRBV3-2	16	TRBD2	TRBJ2-1	.	TGTGCCAGCAGCCAAGAACGGGAGGGGACCGGAAATGAGCAGTTCTTC	CASSQEREGTGNEQFF
TRBV2	11	.	TRBJ1-1	.	TGTGCAATTCAGGTTAACACTGAAGCTTTCTTT	CAIQVNTEAFF
TRBV12-3/TRBV12-4	13	TRBD2	TRBJ2-7	.	TGTGCCAGCAGCCGATCGGGAGGATTCGAGCAGTACTTC	CASSRSGGFEQYF
TRBV6-5	13	.	TRBJ1-5	once	TGTGCCAGCAGTCACGGACAAAATCAGCCCCAGCATTTT	CASSHGQNQPQHF
TRBV5-1	14	TRBD2	TRBJ2-3	.	TGCGCCAGCCAGGATCAGGGAGGGTTGGATACGCAGTATTTT	CASQDQGGLDTQYF
TRBV3-1/TRBV3-2	13	TRBD1	TRBJ2-1	.	TGTGCCAGCAGCCAGGGACAGGGGAATGAGCAGTTCTTC	CASSQGQGNEQFF
TRBV2	18	.	TRBJ1-3	.	TGTGCCAGCAGTGATAGGCCCCGACAGCGATACTCTGGAAACACCATATATTTT	CASSDRPRQRYSGNTIYF
TRBV18	14	TRBD2	TRBJ2-7	.	TGTGCCAGCTCGCCTCCGGGACTAGGCTACGAGCAGTACTTC	CASSPPGLGYEQYF
TRBV11-3	16	.	TRBJ1-1	.	TGTGCCAGCAGCTTAGGGTTTGGGGGGAGGCACACTGAAGCTTTCTTT	CASSLGFGGRHTEAFF
TRBV5-1	15	TRBD1	TRBJ1-1	few	TGCGCCAGCAGCTGGACAGGGAGTGGAAGCACTGAAGCTTTCTTT	CASSWTGSGSTEAFF
TRBV18	15	.	TRBJ1-1	.	TGTGCCAGCTCACTAGGGGCGGGGACGAACACTGAAGCTTTCTTT	CASSLGAGTNTEAFF
TRBV28	12	.	TRBJ1-3	few	TGTGCCAGCAGCTCGGGGGGTTTCACCATATATTTT	CASSSGGFTIYF
TRBV27	14	.	TRBJ2-2	.	TGTGCCAGCAGTCCCTGGGCGGGGACCGGGGAGCTGTTTTTT	CASSPWAGTGELFF
TRBV19	13	.	TRBJ1-2	.	TGTGCCAGTAGAAACAGGGTAGACTATGGCTACACCTTC	CASRNRVDYGYTF
TRBV28	16	.	TRBJ1-5	.	TGTGCCAGCATTCAGGGTGGCCGAAATAGCAATCAGCCCCAGCATTTT	CASIQGGRNSNQPQHF
TRBV19	12	.	TRBJ1-2	few	TGTGCCAGTAGGAACAGTCGCTATGGCTACACCTTC	CASRNSRYGYTF
TRBV6-1	13	.	TRBJ1-2	.	TGTGCCAGCAGTGAAGCGGGAGACTATGGCTACACCTTC	CASSEAGDYGYTF